The 30 T cell receptor beta chains below were found in one sample sequenced in a study of tumor and adjacent non-tumor tissue in lung cancer. Three rounds of nested PCR, following a modified ARM-PCR protocol, produced the TCRbeta library. TCRdb independently ran MiXCR on the multiplex PCR reads; one entry per CDR3 protein. The table lists tens of thousands of distinct CDR3 sequences, roughly 70% of them singletons. No cell sorting was done before RNA was extracted from the tissue. Sequences were obtained from lung tumor tissue. The receptors here all came from a man between 60 and 75 years old with non-small cell lung cancer.

Concerning this clonotype: Being one base from a much bigger clone, this may be a read error. This chain uses TRBV5-1 with TRBJ2-2; 8 bases line up with TRBD1. V trimming: 3 bases; J trimming: 4 bases; junction bases outside the gene matches: 8. The CDR3 covers 16 residues. CDR1 and CDR2 (germline): SGHRS, YFSETQ. The CDR3 region is CASSSPDRASTGELFF. The CDR3 DNA sequence: TGCGCCAGCAGCTCCCCGGACAGGGCTTCCACCGGGGAGCTGTTTTTT.

A word on this clonotype: A much larger clone sits a single nucleotide away, making a read error possible. Given the absence of the conserved phenylalanine or tryptophan at the CDR3 end, a read error is likely. The chain has TRBV4-1 and TRBJ2-1; D remains unclear. Trimming removed 0 bases from V and 4 bases from J, with 4 bases in between. In germline, CDR1 is MGHRA, CDR2 YSYEKL. The CDR3 has 13 amino acids. The CDR3: CASSQEAYNEQFS. As DNA, the CDR3 is TGCGCCAGCAGCCAAGAGGCGTACAATGAGCAGTTCTCC.

As for this clonotype: A read error may explain this, as a much larger clone is one base away. The chain recombines TRBV20-1 with TRBJ2-1, with a weak D call TRBD2 (5 bases). Trimming took 1 base from V and 5 from J, leaving 15 bases between them. The CDR3 covers 15 residues. Germline V CDR1 and CDR2: DFQATT, SNEGSKA (reference sequence). The CDR3 loop reads CSARAASWRNNEQFF. The DNA of the CDR3 is TGCAGTGCTAGAGCTGCTAGCTGGAGAAACAATGAGCAGTTCTTC.

This clonotype turned up a few times. Just one base apart from a much larger clone, this may be a read error. The chain is built from TRBV6-2 or TRBV6-3 and TRBJ1-5; D is possibly TRBD1 (6 bases). CDR3 length equals 15 residues. V was clipped by 7 bases and J by 0 bases, with 13 bases between them. Germline V gene sequence: CDR1 MNHEY, CDR2 SVGEGT. The CDR3 here is CASIPTGHSNQPQHF. The CDR3 DNA reads as TGTGCCAGCATACCAACAGGGCATAGCAATCAGCCCCAGCATTTT.

By share, this clonotype counts as medium-sized. The chain links TRBV11-3 to TRBJ2-7; unclear D gene. Trimming shortened V by 1 base and J by 5 bases, and 15 bases separated the two germline ends. The CDR3 runs 15 residues. Germline V gives CDR1 SGHNT, CDR2 YENEEA. The DNA for the CDR3 is TGTGCCAGCAGCTTAGTTACTAACTTGCGTGACGAGCAGTACTTC. This codes for CASSLVTNLRDEQYF.

As concerns this clonotype: A read error may account for a junction end that differs from germline. The rearrangement joins TRBV4-2 to TRBJ1-1; 7 nucleotides agree with TRBD1. The V gene's germline CDR1 is LGHNA and CDR2 YNFKEQ. This CDR3 comprises 14 residues. CDR3 region: CAISHNQGDTEALF. DNA of the CDR3: TGTGCCATCAGCCATAATCAGGGGGACACTGAAGCTCTCTTT.

The chain employs TRBV12-3 or TRBV12-4 and TRBJ2-3; D possibly corresponds to TRBD2 (5 bases). CDR3 length equals 14 residues. The germline V and J ends were trimmed by 5 bases and 6 bases, with 15 bases remaining between them. The CDR3 loop reads CASSLEEGWDTQYF. The CDR3 nucleotides are TGTGCCAGCAGTCTAGAAGAGGGATGGGATACGCAGTATTTT.

This clonotype was observed many times. Here the CDR3 DNA reads TGTGCCAGCAGCTTGGTGTCTAGCGGGACTGTAGCGTATGAGCAGTTCTTC. Its translation: CASSLVSSGTVAYEQFF. The chain joins TRBV5-5 to TRBJ2-1, with TRBD2 identical over 9 bases. Losses at the gene ends were 0 bases for V and 8 bases for J; bases not matched to a gene: 12. The CDR3 sequence is 17 residues long. Per germline, CDR1 SGHKS and CDR2 YYEKEE (reference sequence).

The sample holds many counts of this clonotype. The chain employs TRBV4-3 and TRBJ2-1; 11 nucleotides match TRBD2. Per the germline V gene, CDR1 is LGHNA and CDR2 is YSLEER. J was trimmed by 4 bases and V by 2 bases; bases with no gene match: 4. The CDR3 has 16 amino acids. The CDR3 region has the DNA TGCGCCAGCAGCCAACTGACTAGCGGGGCATACAATGAGCAGTTCTTC. Its translation: CASSQLTSGAYNEQFF.

To note about this clonotype: Given the absence of the conserved phenylalanine or tryptophan at the CDR3 end, a read error is likely. The chain joins TRBV6-1 to TRBJ2-1; D might be TRBD1 or TRBD2, each matching 5 bases. Per germline, CDR1 MNHNS and CDR2 SASEGT. The CDR3 is 14 residues long. The CDR3 DNA reads as TGTGCCAGCAGTAGCCTCGAGGGGTACAATGGGCAGTTCTTA. The encoded protein is CASSSLEGYNGQFL.

A remark on this clonotype: The junction departs from germline at one end; a sequencing error may be responsible. V gene TRBV12-3 or TRBV12-4 combines with J gene TRBJ2-1; possibly TRBD1 for D (6 bases). The CDR3 covers 14 residues. CDR3 sequence: CAISFQGRDSEQFF. CDR3 in DNA: TGTGCCATCAGTTTTCAGGGGAGAGACAGTGAGCAGTTCTTC.

This clonotype showed up many times. The chain has TRBV6-1 and TRBJ2-1; 7 bases agree with TRBD2. The V gene end was trimmed by 6 bases and the J gene end by 0 bases; junction bases not matched to a gene: 5. CDR3 length: 15 amino acids. Germline V gene lookup returns CDR1 MNHNS and CDR2 SASEGT. CDR3 amino acids: CASRPGLSSYNEQFF. The CDR3 DNA reads TGTGCCAGCAGGCCGGGACTAAGCTCCTACAATGAGCAGTTCTTC.

Notes on this clonotype: Mismatch with germline at one junction end may stem from a read error. This chain uses TRBV4-1 with TRBJ1-5; D unresolved. The CDR3 has 15 amino acids. Germline V gives CDR1 MGHRA, CDR2 YSYEKL. CDR3 nucleotide sequence: TGCGCCAGCAGCCAAGATCTGGAGTCTAATCAGCCCCGGCATTTT. It encodes CASSQDLESNQPRHF.

With respect to this clonotype: Because the CDR3 is missing its conserved closing phenylalanine or tryptophan, this is likely a read error. The V gene is TRBV11-3, the J gene TRBJ2-7, with a possible D match to TRBD2 (6 bases). V lost 5 bases to trimming and J lost 4 bases, with 15 bases between them. The CDR3 is made up of 14 amino acids. The germline gives CDR1 SGHNT, CDR2 YENEEA. Here the CDR3 reads CASSLEGREYEQYL. CDR3 nucleotides: TGTGCCAGCAGCCTGGAGGGGCGTGAGTACGAGCAGTACCTC.

The chain employs TRBV12-3 or TRBV12-4 and TRBJ2-1; TRBD2 might be the D (5 bases). With 5 bases removed from V and 4 bases from J, the gap between germline ends came to 15 bases. The CDR3 consists of 15 residues. The CDR3 sequence: CASSISGSAYNEQFF. The DNA for the CDR3 is TGTGCCAGCAGTATTAGTGGGAGCGCTTACAATGAGCAGTTCTTC.

Note on this clonotype: One junction end disagrees with the germline gene, perhaps due to a read error. The V gene is TRBV11-3, the J gene TRBJ2-5; possible D gene TRBD1, 6 bases. CDR3 size: 16 residues. Germline V lookup: CDR1 SGHNT, CDR2 YENEEA. CDR3 nucleotides: TGCGCCAGCAGCTTAGAGAACGGGACAATCGAAGAGACCCAGTACTTC. Protein sequence: CASSLENGTIEETQYF. The full variable domain, in which reference TRBV11-3 and TRBJ2-5 provide the parts outside the CDR3, is EAGVVQSPRYKIIEKKQPVAFWCNPISGHNTLYWYLQNLGQGPELLIRYENEEAVDDSQLPKDRFSAERLKGVDSTLKIQPAELGDSAVYLCASSLENGTIEETQYFGPGTRLLVL.

On this clonotype itself: This may come from a read error, since a much larger clone is one base off. The rearrangement links TRBV20-1 to TRBJ2-3, with 7 nucleotides matching TRBD2. CDR3 length equals 15 residues. Germline trimming cut 6 bases from V and 4 bases from J; bases unmatched to any gene: 13. From germline, CDR1 is DFQATT and CDR2 SNEGSKA (reference sequence). The CDR3 sequence is CSAPVTSWRADTQYF. The CDR3 nucleotides are TGCAGTGCCCCGGTGACTAGCTGGAGAGCAGATACGCAGTATTTT.

This clonotype showed up just once. No conserved phenylalanine or tryptophan is present at the end of the CDR3, so a read error is the likely explanation. CDR3 protein: CASRLAGSNHPQHL. The CDR3 region has the DNA TGTGCCAGCAGATTGGCTGGTTCCAATCACCCCCAGCATCTT. This chain uses TRBV6-1 with TRBJ1-5; D gene unclear. The germline gives CDR1 MNHNS, CDR2 SASEGT. This CDR3 contains 14 residues.

Turning to this clonotype: The CDR3 does not close with the conserved phenylalanine or tryptophan, likely indicating a read error. The chain has TRBV5-6 and TRBJ2-5; 7 bases match TRBD2. Germline assignment: CDR1 SGHDT and CDR2 YYEEEE. This CDR3 is built from 15 residues. CDR3 coding DNA: TGTGCCGGCAGCCCGGGACTATGGTACCAAGAGACCCAGTACTTA. Translation: CAGSPGLWYQETQYL.

The sample holds many counts of this clonotype. The CDR3 loop is CASSLGGFSNQPQHF. For the CDR3, the DNA is TGTGCCAGCAGCTTGGGAGGGTTCAGCAATCAGCCCCAGCATTTT. The chain uses TRBV5-4 and TRBJ1-5; no firm D call. The V end lost 0 bases, the J end lost 1 base, and 8 bases lay between the germline ends. The CDR3 extends over 15 amino acids. Per the germline V gene, CDR1 is SGHNT and CDR2 is YYREEE (reference sequence).

Comment on this clonotype: The junction departs from germline at one end; a sequencing error may be responsible. This chain uses TRBV28 with TRBJ2-3; D is possibly TRBD1 or TRBD2 (5 bases each). This CDR3 contains 15 residues. Germline V CDR1 and CDR2: MDHEN, SYDVKM. CDR3 region: CAVTNGPRGTGTQYF. The DNA for the CDR3 is TGTGCAGTCACTAACGGGCCGAGGGGAACAGGTACGCAGTATTTT.

As to this clonotype: One junction end does not reproduce the germline sequence, and a read error may be involved. This chain connects TRBV6-1 to TRBJ1-2, with D perhaps TRBD1 (6 bases). Per the germline V gene, CDR1 is MNHNS and CDR2 is SASEGT. The CDR3 runs 15 residues. The CDR3 nucleotides read TGTGCCAGCAGTGAAATCGTTTACAGGGTGTATGGCCACACCTTC. It specifies CASSEIVYRVYGHTF.

This chain uses TRBV29-1 with TRBJ2-1, with D maybe TRBD1 (5 bases). Germline V gene sequence: CDR1 SQVTM, CDR2 ANQGSEA. The CDR3 loop spans 16 amino acids. V was trimmed by 4 bases and J by 7 bases, leaving 23 bases between them. CDR3 protein: CSVVGRAEVRSNEQFF. CDR3 bases: TGCAGCGTTGTAGGCAGGGCCGAGGTTAGAAGTAATGAGCAGTTCTTC.

A remark on this clonotype: A junction end diverges from the germline sequence, so it may reflect a read error. The CDR3 coding sequence is TGTCCCATCAGTGATCCCAATGAGCACTTCTTC. This sequence encodes CPISDPNEHFF. The chain is built from TRBV10-3 and TRBJ2-1, with no clear D. This CDR3 contains 11 residues. The V gene's germline CDR1 is ENHRY and CDR2 SYGVKD.

Of note for this clonotype: The final CDR3 position lacks the conserved phenylalanine or tryptophan, pointing to a likely read error. The chain carries TRBV29-1 and TRBJ2-7; D not certain. Per germline, CDR1 SQVTM and CDR2 ANQGSEA. The length of the CDR3 is 12 residues. CDR3 protein: CGVATEPYDQYS. The CDR3 region has the DNA TGCGGCGTTGCTACAGAGCCCTACGATCAGTACTCC.

Concerning this clonotype itself: Germline and junction disagree at one end, which may indicate a read error. The V call is TRBV11-1, the J call TRBJ2-1, with a possible D match to TRBD1 (5 bases). The CDR3 is made up of 17 amino acids. The germline V gene has CDR1 SGHAT and CDR2 FQDESV (reference sequence). The CDR3 reads CASSLVPRANPLNEQIF. CDR3 coding DNA: TGTGCCAGCAGCTTAGTCCCCAGGGCGAATCCGCTCAATGAGCAGATCTTT. Complete variable domain (other parts from reference TRBV11-1 and TRBJ2-1): EAEVAQSPRYKITEKSQAVAFWCDPISGHATLYWYRQILGQGPELLVQFQDESVVDDSQLPKDRFSAERLKGVDSTLKIQPAELGDSAMYLCASSLVPRANPLNEQIFGPGTRLTVL.

There are many counts of this clonotype. This sequence joins TRBV2 and TRBJ2-4; no clear D gene. Trimming cost V 2 bases and J 6 bases, with 8 bases left between them. This CDR3 is built from 13 residues. CDR1 and CDR2 from the germline V gene are SNHLY and FYNNEI. The CDR3: CASSEIVVNIQYF. The CDR3 DNA reads as TGTGCCAGCAGTGAAATTGTAGTAAACATTCAGTACTTC. Full variable domain (remainder filled in from reference TRBV2 and TRBJ2-4): EPEVTQTPSHQVTQMGQEVILRCVPISNHLYFYWYRQILGQKVEFLVSFYNNEISEKSEIFDDQFSVERPDGSNFTLKIRSTKLEDSAMYFCASSEIVVNIQYFGAGTRLSVL.

As to this clonotype: The conserved final phenylalanine or tryptophan is absent from the CDR3, which likely points to a read error. No DNA is shown, since the ends of the CDR3 on it are uncertain; the CDR3 is the one TCRdb lists. This chain joins TRBV6-5 and TRBJ1-3; the table's D call, TRBD1, has no DNA check behind it. Per germline, CDR1 MNHEY and CDR2 SVGAGI. The CDR3 contains 15 residues when both ends are counted. The CDR3 sequence: CASSSGTGGRNTTYV.

With regard to this clonotype: This may be a read error, as it is one base from a much larger clone. The rearrangement joins TRBV28 to TRBJ1-2, with D perhaps TRBD1 (5 bases). CDR1 and CDR2 (germline): MDHEN, SYDVKM. The CDR3 has 13 amino acids. DNA for the CDR3: TGTGCCAGCAGTTCACAGGAGATCTATGACTACACCTTC. The encoded protein is CASSSQEIYDYTF.

At least ten counts were recorded for this clonotype. This rearrangement joins TRBV5-4 to TRBJ1-6; TRBD1 agrees at 9 bases. The germline CDR1 and CDR2 sequences are SGHNT and YYREEE (reference sequence). This CDR3 region has 14 residues. Unmatched junction bases numbered 2, after V lost 4 bases and J lost 6 bases. CDR3 amino acids: CASSLTGGNSPLHF. Written as DNA, the CDR3 is TGTGCCAGCAGCCTGACAGGGGGTAATTCACCCCTCCACTTT.